Each of the 5 T cell receptor beta chains below was sequenced from the same sample in a study of cytomegalovirus exposure and HLA in healthy donors. Produced via immunoSEQ multiplex PCR; TCRdb's table is partial and in-frame only. The table lists about 73,000 clones, approximately 96% of them singletons. Sequencing input: PBMCs. The receptors here all came from a man aged 18 to 30 in good health and CMV-seronegative.

The chain links TRBV5-6 to TRBJ2-1; 7 bases align to TRBD2. Germline CDR1 is SGHDT and CDR2 is YYEEEE. V gave up 0 bases and J gave up 6 bases; unmatched junction bases: 3. This CDR3 has 14 residues. The CDR3 DNA reads TGTGCCAGCAGCTTGGGACTAGCCCCCAATGAGCAGTTCTTC. It encodes CASSLGLAPNEQFF.

This clone was counted once. The chain recombines TRBV6-5 with TRBJ1-3; 8 bases line up with TRBD1. J was trimmed by 2 bases and V by 5 bases; bases with no gene match: 5. CDR1 and CDR2 (germline): MNHEY, SVGAGI. The CDR3 length is 15 residues. CDR3 residues: CASSRTGRAGNTIYF. The DNA for the CDR3 is TGTGCCAGCAGTAGGACAGGGCGAGCTGGAAACACCATATATTTT.

To note about this clone: Its ends do not fully match the called genes, so a read error is possible. V and J are TRBV9 and TRBJ1-2; a possible D gene is TRBD1 (5 bases). The CDR3 loop spans 15 amino acids. The germline gives CDR1 SGDLS, CDR2 YYNGEE. The CDR3 region is CASSVGQGPSYGYTF. The CDR3 bases are TGTGCCAGCAGTGTAGGGCAGGGCCCCAGCTATGGCTACACCTTC.

This clone has just one count. This chain links TRBV7-2 with TRBJ1-5, with TRBD1 identical over 9 bases. Trimming at V came to 1 base and at J to 7 bases, leaving 5 bases not matched to a gene. This CDR3 has 15 residues. Germline loops: CDR1 SGHTA, CDR2 FQGNSA. The CDR3 nucleotides are TGTGCCAGCAGCTTAGGGATCACAGGGGGCCAGCCCCAGCATTTT. It yields the protein CASSLGITGGQPQHF.

V and J are TRBV2 and TRBJ2-5; 12 nucleotides line up with TRBD2. The V gene's germline CDR1 is SNHLY and CDR2 FYNNEI. The CDR3 is 16 residues long. Trimming removed 8 bases from V and 5 bases from J; junction bases left unmatched: 12. CDR3 nucleotide sequence: TGTGCCAGCGAGTCAGATAGACTAGCGGGGGTGGAGACCCAGTACTTC. This codes for CASESDRLAGVETQYF.